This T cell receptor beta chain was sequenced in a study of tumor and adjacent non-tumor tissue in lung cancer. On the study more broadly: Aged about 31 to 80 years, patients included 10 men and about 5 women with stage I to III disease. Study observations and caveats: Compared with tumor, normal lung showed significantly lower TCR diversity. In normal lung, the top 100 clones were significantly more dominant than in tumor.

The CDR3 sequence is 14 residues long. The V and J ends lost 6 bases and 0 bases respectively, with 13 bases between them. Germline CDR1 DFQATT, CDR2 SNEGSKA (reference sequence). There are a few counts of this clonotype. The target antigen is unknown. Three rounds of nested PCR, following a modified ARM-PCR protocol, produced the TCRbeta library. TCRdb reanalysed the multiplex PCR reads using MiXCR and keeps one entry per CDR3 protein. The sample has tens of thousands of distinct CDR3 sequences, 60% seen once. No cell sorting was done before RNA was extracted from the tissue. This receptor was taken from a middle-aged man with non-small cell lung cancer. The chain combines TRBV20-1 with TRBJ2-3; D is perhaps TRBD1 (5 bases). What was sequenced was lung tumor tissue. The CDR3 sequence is CSATTVASTDTQYF. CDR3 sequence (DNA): TGCAGTGCAACGACAGTAGCAAGCACAGATACGCAGTATTTT.